These 31 T cell receptor beta chains were sequenced from one sample in a study of molecular identifiers for immune sequencing clone quantification. TCRdb reprocessed the PCR reads via MiXCR and lists one record per CDR3 protein. The table shows around 480,000 distinct CDR3 sequences, with about 25% occurring only once. Input material: naive CD8+ T cells from blood, with Jurkat cell RNA spiked in. The subset was: FACS-sorted CD8+CD4-CCR7+CD45RA+ naive T cells. These receptors all stem from a human donor in good health. Some libraries in this study had Jurkat cell RNA spiked in.

This clonotype was seen only a few times. This chain uses TRBV3-1 with TRBJ2-7, with 7 bases that match TRBD2. The trim removed 5 bases at V and 1 base at J, leaving 5 bases unmatched. This CDR3 has 14 residues. CDR1 LGHDT and CDR2 YNNKEL come from the germline V gene (reference sequence). DNA of the CDR3: TGTGCCAGCAGCAACCCGGGAGGTTCCTACGAGCAGTACTTC. Translated, it gives CASSNPGGSYEQYF.

As regards this clonotype: One end of the junction does not line up with germline, which may come from a read error. The chain employs TRBV7-9 and TRBJ2-7; a possible D gene is TRBD2 (5 bases). This CDR3 contains 13 residues. CDR1 is SEHNR and CDR2 is FQNEAQ in the germline V gene (reference sequence). The CDR3 region is CGSSLDFKREQYF. DNA for the CDR3: TGTGGCAGCAGCCTGGACTTTAAGAGGGAGCAGTACTTC.

Concerning this clonotype: A read error may be the cause here, since a much bigger clone is one base away. J is TRBJ2-5 and V is TRBV28; D could derive from TRBD1 or TRBD2 (5 bases each). The CDR3 covers 18 residues. Per germline, CDR1 MDHEN and CDR2 SYDVKM. CDR3 nucleotides: TGTGCCAGCAGTTTGTTGGGTCTTTACGGGACGGTTTCAGAGACCAAGTACTTC. Translation: CASSLLGLYGTVSETKYF.

This clonotype was counted ten times or more. The genes are TRBV4-1 and TRBJ2-3; no reliable D call. The CDR3 is 15 residues long. V lost 2 bases, J lost 0 bases, and 9 bases lay in between. Per germline, CDR1 MGHRA and CDR2 YSYEKL. In nucleotides, the CDR3 is TGCGCCAGCAGCCAAAAGGCTCCTAGCACAGATACGCAGTATTTT. Its protein product is CASSQKAPSTDTQYF.

This clonotype came up many times. The chain employs TRBV30 and TRBJ2-7, with no clear D. Per the germline V gene, CDR1 is GTSNPN and CDR2 is SVGIG (reference sequence). V gave up 0 bases and J gave up 7 bases, with 13 bases separating them. The CDR3 has 13 amino acids. The CDR3 spells CAWSVLADGEQYF. In DNA form, the CDR3 reads TGTGCCTGGAGTGTACTGGCAGACGGGGAGCAGTACTTC.

This clonotype turned up a few times. J is TRBJ1-1 and V is TRBV6-2 or TRBV6-3; no firm D call. Germline loops: CDR1 MNHEY, CDR2 SVGEGT. V was trimmed by 0 bases and J by 11 bases, leaving 22 bases between them. The CDR3 spans 16 residues. The CDR3 coding sequence is TGTGCCAGCAGTTACTCTCTCTCCCCTTCAGTGAGTGGCGCTTTCTTT. Protein sequence: CASSYSLSPSVSGAFF.

This clonotype was found a few times. CDR3 region: CASRERTSGSSYEQYF. The CDR3 coding sequence is TGTGCCAGCAGAGAGAGGACTAGCGGGAGCTCCTACGAGCAGTACTTC. The rearrangement joins TRBV2 to TRBJ2-7; 13 bases align to TRBD2. Germline lookup yields CDR1 SNHLY and CDR2 FYNNEI. This CDR3 region has 16 residues. V shed 6 bases and J 0 bases; nucleotides not matched to a gene: 5.

Concerning this clonotype: One end of the junction varies from germline; a read error may be responsible. The V call is TRBV20-1, the J call TRBJ2-7; tentative D call: TRBD2 (5 bases). This CDR3 has 13 amino acids. Germline V lookup: CDR1 DFQATT, CDR2 SNEGSKA (reference sequence). This chain's CDR3 is CSASVAGVLEPYF. CDR3 in DNA: TGCAGTGCTAGCGTGGCCGGGGTTTTGGAGCCGTACTTC.

This clonotype was seen a handful of times. The chain uses TRBV11-2 and TRBJ2-5, with D possibly matching TRBD1 (6 bases). The CDR3 spans 18 residues. V was clipped by 5 bases and J by 4 bases, with 26 bases between them. The germline V gene encodes CDR1 SGHAT and CDR2 FQNNGV. In DNA form, the CDR3 reads TGTGCCAGCAGCCACAAACAGGGTTTGCGGGCATTTGGAGAGACCCAGTACTTC. Translating gives CASSHKQGLRAFGETQYF.

The chain is built from TRBV2 and TRBJ2-1, with a weak D call TRBD2 (6 bases). This CDR3 comprises 13 residues. In germline, CDR1 is SNHLY, CDR2 FYNNEI. V dropped 7 bases and J dropped 2 bases, with 9 bases sitting between them. This CDR3 reads CASMRGTYNEQFF. For the CDR3, the DNA is TGTGCCAGCATGCGGGGAACCTACAATGAGCAGTTCTTC.

This clonotype was counted a single time. A read error is possible here, since a much larger clone lies one base away. CDR3 nucleotides: TGTGCCGGCAGCCTATCACAGGGTAGCAATCAGCCCCAGCATTTT. The encoded protein is CAGSLSQGSNQPQHF. The genes are TRBV7-9 and TRBJ1-5; tentative D call: TRBD1 (6 bases). The germline CDR1 and CDR2 sequences are SEHNR and FQNEAQ (reference sequence). The CDR3 has 15 amino acids.

The V call is TRBV10-3, the J call TRBJ2-3; 10 bases line up with TRBD1. The V segment lost 0 bases and the J segment 3 bases; nucleotides outside the gene matches: 3. The length of the CDR3 is 16 residues. Germline V gene lookup returns CDR1 ENHRY and CDR2 SYGVKD. CDR3 protein: CAISESKGQGTDTQYF. Here the CDR3 DNA reads TGTGCCATCAGTGAGTCGAAGGGACAGGGGACAGATACGCAGTATTTT.

This sequence joins TRBV12-2 and TRBJ2-7; the table's D call TRBD2 went unverified against the DNA. TRBV12-2 is an annotated pseudogene. The CDR3 contains 13 residues. CDR3 nucleotides: TGTGCAAGTCGCTTAACGGACCCGCGGGAGCAGTACTTC. It yields the protein CASRLTDPREQYF.

This clonotype has more than one count but fewer than ten. This chain links TRBV7-6 with TRBJ2-3; no firm D call. In germline, CDR1 is SGHVS, CDR2 FNYEAQ. V was clipped by 1 base and J by 3 bases, with 11 bases between them. This CDR3 is built from 15 residues. The CDR3 reads CASSLGVAETDTQYF. The CDR3 DNA reads TGTGCCAGCAGCTTAGGGGTGGCAGAGACAGATACGCAGTATTTT.

This clonotype has just a few counts. V usage is TRBV11-2 and J usage is TRBJ2-5, with D possibly matching TRBD2 (5 bases). Germline CDR1 SGHAT, CDR2 FQNNGV. The V end was cut by 1 base, the J end by 5 bases, with 20 bases between. This CDR3 region has 17 residues. Here the CDR3 reads CASSLVFPGWQGETQYF. For the CDR3, the DNA is TGTGCCAGCAGCTTAGTCTTCCCGGGGTGGCAAGGGGAGACCCAGTACTTC.

J is TRBJ2-3 and V is TRBV5-6, with D possibly being TRBD1 (5 bases). The CDR3 sequence is 16 residues long. Trimming removed 0 bases at V and 2 bases at J, with 13 bases between. Germline assignment: CDR1 SGHDT and CDR2 YYEEEE. The CDR3 DNA follows: TGTGCCAGCAGCTTGGCGTTGGGGCGCAACACAGATACGCAGTATTTT. It is translated as CASSLALGRNTDTQYF.

The chain has TRBV6-2 or TRBV6-3 and TRBJ2-7; D remains ambiguous. CDR3 length: 14 amino acids. CDR1 is MNHEY, CDR2 SVGEGT, per germline. V lost 2 bases and J lost 3, with 11 bases in between. CDR3 sequence (DNA): TGTGCCAGCAGTTACGTTGGCCTCAGCTACGAGCAGTACTTC. Protein sequence: CASSYVGLSYEQYF.

The J gene is TRBJ2-3, the V gene TRBV20-1; D is perhaps TRBD1 or TRBD2 (5 bases each). Germline CDR1 is DFQATT and CDR2 is SNEGSKA (reference sequence). The CDR3 spans 15 residues. With 6 bases removed from V and 3 bases from J, the gap between germline ends came to 19 bases. CDR3 protein: CSAGTTGTLTDTQYF. The CDR3 DNA reads TGCAGTGCCGGAACAACCGGGACCCTAACAGATACGCAGTATTTT.

This clonotype has more than one count but fewer than ten. The chain is built from TRBV7-9 and TRBJ1-5, with 10 bases that match TRBD1. Unmatched junction bases numbered 7, after V lost 5 bases and J lost 6 bases. Germline loops: CDR1 SEHNR, CDR2 FQNEAQ (reference sequence). The CDR3 has 15 residues. The CDR3 coding sequence is TGTGCCAGCAGCCCCCCGGGACAGGGGATTCAGCCCCAGCATTTT. Translating gives CASSPPGQGIQPQHF.

This clonotype showed up just a few times. This rearrangement joins TRBV9 to TRBJ2-7, with a possible D match to TRBD2 (5 bases). This CDR3 contains 13 residues. V gave up 3 bases and J gave up 2 bases, with 9 bases separating them. Germline V gives CDR1 SGDLS, CDR2 YYNGEE. The CDR3 loop is CASSAGMTYEQYF. Written as DNA, the CDR3 is TGTGCCAGCAGCGCGGGGATGACCTACGAGCAGTACTTC.

The chain combines TRBV10-3 with TRBJ2-3, with 10 bases matching TRBD1. The length of the CDR3 is 14 residues. The germline V gene has CDR1 ENHRY and CDR2 SYGVKD. With 6 bases clipped from V and 3 bases from J, the junction kept 3 bases outside the gene matches. The CDR3 DNA reads as TGTGCCATCAGAGGGACAGGGGTGACAGATACGCAGTATTTT. This gives the protein CAIRGTGVTDTQYF.

This clonotype came up many times. The chain employs TRBV12-3 or TRBV12-4 and TRBJ2-5; D gene ambiguous. V shed 5 bases and J shed 0 bases, with 10 bases lying between them. This CDR3 has 14 residues. This CDR3 reads CASSASSDQETQYF. CDR3 nucleotides: TGTGCCAGCAGTGCAAGCTCCGACCAAGAGACCCAGTACTTC.

The J gene is TRBJ1-2, the V gene TRBV7-8, with 7 positions matching TRBD1. V was clipped by 5 bases and J by 4 bases; unmatched bases: 13. The CDR3 extends over 16 amino acids. Germline V gene data show CDR1 as SGHVS and CDR2 as FQNEAQ. Written as DNA, the CDR3 is TGTGCCAGCAGCATCCGGGACAGAAAGGAGGCCTATGGCTACACCTTC. This codes for CASSIRDRKEAYGYTF.

This clonotype was detected a few times. V and J are TRBV7-9 and TRBJ2-3; possibly TRBD1 or TRBD2 for D (5 bases each). V lost 3 bases to trimming and J lost 10 bases, with 14 bases between them. The length of the CDR3 is 13 residues. Germline loops: CDR1 SEHNR, CDR2 FQNEAQ (reference sequence). CDR3 in amino acids: CASSFPGTLAQYF. CDR3 bases: TGTGCCAGCAGCTTCCCGGGGACCTTAGCGCAGTATTTT.

This clonotype has ten or more counts. The chain joins TRBV12-3 or TRBV12-4 to TRBJ2-3; no clear D. The CDR3 length is 14 residues. V gave up 5 bases and J gave up 4 bases, with 13 bases separating them. CDR3 coding DNA: TGTGCCAGCAGTCAACGGGTCGGATCAGATACGCAGTATTTT. This encodes CASSQRVGSDTQYF.

This clonotype was seen only a few times. The chain combines TRBV2 with TRBJ2-1; the D gene could be TRBD1 or TRBD2 (7 bases each). The CDR3 spans 14 residues. With 6 bases removed from V and 9 bases from J, the gap between germline ends came to 18 bases. From germline, CDR1 is SNHLY and CDR2 FYNNEI. In DNA, the CDR3 is TGTGCCAGCAGAGAGCAGGGGGGGGTAGGTGAGCAGTTCTTC. The encoded protein is CASREQGGVGEQFF.

This clonotype has only a few counts. V usage is TRBV7-8 and J usage is TRBJ2-7; D remains ambiguous. From germline, CDR1 is SGHVS and CDR2 FQNEAQ. CDR3 length equals 13 residues. Trimming cost V 3 bases and J 2 bases, with 8 bases left between them. CDR3: CASSLRRAYEQYF. DNA for the CDR3: TGTGCCAGCAGCTTGCGTAGGGCCTACGAGCAGTACTTC.

As concerns this clonotype: Since a much larger clone is just one base distant, this may be a read error. V is TRBV6-5 and J is TRBJ1-1; no reliable D call. This CDR3 comprises 14 residues. CDR1 MNHEY and CDR2 SVGAGI come from the germline V gene. The ends were cut back, 8 bases at V and 1 base at J, with 14 bases in the middle. The CDR3: CASSPGNQNTEAFF. The CDR3 DNA is TGTGCCAGCTCACCGGGTAACCAGAACACTGAAGCTTTCTTT.

This rearrangement joins TRBV15 to TRBJ2-5; D is possibly TRBD2 (5 bases). The CDR3 totals 18 residues. Germline V CDR1 and CDR2: LNHNV, YYDKDF (reference sequence). Trimming removed 0 bases from V and 0 bases from J, with 17 bases in between. The CDR3 loop is CATSRDLMRGGHQETQYF. The CDR3 DNA sequence: TGTGCCACCAGCAGAGATCTGATGCGAGGAGGCCACCAAGAGACCCAGTACTTC.

Remarks on this clonotype: The CDR3 does not end in the conserved phenylalanine or tryptophan, so this is likely a read error. The rearrangement links TRBV5-6 to TRBJ1-5, with a possible D match to TRBD1 (5 bases). The CDR3 covers 14 residues. CDR1 is SGHDT, CDR2 YYEEEE, per germline. Trimming removed 1 base at V and 3 bases at J, with 8 bases between. CDR3 sequence reads: CASSLRGTNQPQHS. The DNA of the CDR3 is TGTGCCAGCAGCTTGCGGGGGACCAATCAGCCCCAGCATTCT.

For the CDR3, the DNA is TGCGCCAGCAGCTTGGGGTTTTCGGCATTTGAGGAAAAACTGTTTTTT. Residues: CASSLGFSAFEEKLFF. The chain combines TRBV5-1 with TRBJ1-4, with no clear D. In germline, CDR1 is SGHRS, CDR2 YFSETQ. The CDR3 totals 16 residues. Trimming stripped 0 bases from V and 8 bases from J, with 17 bases between. Filled out from reference TRBV5-1 and TRBJ1-4, the complete variable domain reads KAGVTQTPRYLIKTRGQQVTLSCSPISGHRSVSWYQQTPGQGLQFLFEYFSETQRNKGNFPGRFSGRQFSNSRSEMNVSTLELGDSALYLCASSLGFSAFEEKLFFGSGTQLSVL.